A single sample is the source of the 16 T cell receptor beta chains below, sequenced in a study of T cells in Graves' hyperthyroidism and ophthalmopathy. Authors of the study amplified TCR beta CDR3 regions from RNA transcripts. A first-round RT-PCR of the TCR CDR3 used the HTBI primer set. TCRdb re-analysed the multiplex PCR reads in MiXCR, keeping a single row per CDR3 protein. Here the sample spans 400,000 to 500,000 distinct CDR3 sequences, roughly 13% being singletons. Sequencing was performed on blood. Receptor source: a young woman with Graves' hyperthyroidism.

The CDR3 here is CASSQSGPEDSPLHF. The CDR3 DNA reads as TGTGCCAGCAGCCAATCCGGGCCCGAGGATTCACCCCTCCACTTT. This chain joins TRBV3-1 and TRBJ1-6, with unresolved D. Germline CDR1 reads LGHDT; CDR2 reads YNNKEL (reference sequence). Trimming left V 2 bases short and J 8 bases short, with 13 bases between. The CDR3 runs to 15 residues.

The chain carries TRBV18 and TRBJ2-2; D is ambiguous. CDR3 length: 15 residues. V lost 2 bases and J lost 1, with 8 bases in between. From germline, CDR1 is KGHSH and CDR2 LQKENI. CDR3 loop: CASSPIQQNTGELFF. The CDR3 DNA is TGTGCCAGCTCACCAATTCAGCAGAACACCGGGGAGCTGTTTTTT. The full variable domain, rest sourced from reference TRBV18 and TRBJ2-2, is NAGVMQNPRHLVRRRGQEARLRCSPMKGHSHVYWYRQLPEEGLKFMVYLQKENIIDESGMPKERFSAEFPKEGPSILRIQQVVRGDSAAYFCASSPIQQNTGELFFGEGSRLTVL.

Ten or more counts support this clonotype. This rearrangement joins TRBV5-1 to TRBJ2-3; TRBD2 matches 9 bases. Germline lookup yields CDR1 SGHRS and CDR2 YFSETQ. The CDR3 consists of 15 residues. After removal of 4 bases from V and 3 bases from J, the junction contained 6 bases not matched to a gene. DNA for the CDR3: TGCGCCAGCAGCCCCAATAGCGGGAGAACAGATACGCAGTATTTT. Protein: CASSPNSGRTDTQYF.

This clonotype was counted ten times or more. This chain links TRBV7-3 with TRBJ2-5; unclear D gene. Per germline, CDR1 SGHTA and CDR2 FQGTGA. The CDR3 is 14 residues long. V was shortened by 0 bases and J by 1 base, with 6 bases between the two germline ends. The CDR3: CASSLTAGQETQYF. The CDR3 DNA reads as TGTGCCAGCAGCTTAACAGCAGGCCAAGAGACCCAGTACTTC. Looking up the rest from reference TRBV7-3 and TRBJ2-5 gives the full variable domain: GAGVSQTPSNKVTEKGKYVELRCDPISGHTALYWYRQSLGQGPEFLIYFQGTGAADDSGLPNDRFFAVRPEGSVSTLKIQRTERGDSAVYLCASSLTAGQETQYFGPGTRLLVL.

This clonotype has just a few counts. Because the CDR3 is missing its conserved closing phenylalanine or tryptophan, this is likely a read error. CDR3 sequence: CASSPTLEEHHTGELFL. The DNA for the CDR3 is TGTGCCAGCAGCCCGACCTTGGAAGAGCATCACACCGGGGAGCTGTTTCTT. J is TRBJ2-2 and V is TRBV9; no clear D gene. The CDR3 covers 17 residues. V lost 4 bases to trimming and J lost 3 bases, with 19 bases between them. Germline CDR1 is SGDLS and CDR2 is YYNGEE.

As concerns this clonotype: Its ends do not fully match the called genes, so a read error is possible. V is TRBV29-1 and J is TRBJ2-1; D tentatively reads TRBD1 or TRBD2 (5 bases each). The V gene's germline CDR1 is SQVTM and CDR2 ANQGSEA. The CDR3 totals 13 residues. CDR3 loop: CSVRDRSYNERFF. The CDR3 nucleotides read TGCAGCGTTCGGGACCGATCCTACAATGAGCGGTTCTTC.

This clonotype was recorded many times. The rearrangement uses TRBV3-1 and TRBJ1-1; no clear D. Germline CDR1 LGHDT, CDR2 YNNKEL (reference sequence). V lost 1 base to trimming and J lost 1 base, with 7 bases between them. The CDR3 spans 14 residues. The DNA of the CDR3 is TGTGCCAGCAGCCAAGCGAGTAAGAACACTGAAGCTTTCTTT. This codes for CASSQASKNTEAFF.

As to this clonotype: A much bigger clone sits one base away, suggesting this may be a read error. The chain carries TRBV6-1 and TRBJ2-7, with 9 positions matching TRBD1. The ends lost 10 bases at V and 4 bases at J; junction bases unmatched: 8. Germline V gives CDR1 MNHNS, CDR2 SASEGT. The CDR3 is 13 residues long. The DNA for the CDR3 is TGTGCCACCACAACAGGGGGCTGGTACGAGCAGTACTTC. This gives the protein CATTTGGWYEQYF.

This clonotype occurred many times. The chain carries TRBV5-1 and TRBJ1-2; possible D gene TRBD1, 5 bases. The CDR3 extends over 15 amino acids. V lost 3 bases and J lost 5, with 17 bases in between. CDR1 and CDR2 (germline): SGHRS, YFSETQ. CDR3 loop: CASSSQPGLTYGYTF. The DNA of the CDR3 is TGCGCCAGCAGCTCCCAACCGGGACTGACATATGGCTACACCTTC.

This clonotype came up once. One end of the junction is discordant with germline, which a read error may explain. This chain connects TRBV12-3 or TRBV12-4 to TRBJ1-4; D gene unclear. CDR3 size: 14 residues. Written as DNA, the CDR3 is TGTACCAGCAGTTCCTCCACAACTAATGAAAAACTGTTTTTT. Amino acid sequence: CTSSSSTTNEKLFF.

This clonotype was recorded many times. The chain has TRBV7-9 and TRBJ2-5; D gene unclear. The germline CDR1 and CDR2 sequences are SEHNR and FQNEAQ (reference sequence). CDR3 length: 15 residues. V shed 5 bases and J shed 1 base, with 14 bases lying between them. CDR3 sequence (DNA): TGTGCCAGCAGCCCCGGAGCGCTCTCCCAAGAGACCCAGTACTTC. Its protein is CASSPGALSQETQYF. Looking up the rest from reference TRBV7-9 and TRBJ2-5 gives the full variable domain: DTGVSQNPRHKITKRGQNVTFRCDPISEHNRLYWYRQTLGQGPEFLTYFQNEAQLEKSRLLSDRFSAERPKGSFSTLEIQRTEQGDSAMYLCASSPGALSQETQYFGPGTRLLVL.

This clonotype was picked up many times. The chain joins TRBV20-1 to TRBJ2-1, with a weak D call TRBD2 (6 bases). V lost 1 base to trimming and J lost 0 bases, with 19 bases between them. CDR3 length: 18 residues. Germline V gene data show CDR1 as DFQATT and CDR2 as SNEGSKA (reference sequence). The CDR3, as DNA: TGCAGTGCTAGAGTCTACCGGCTAGCGTCAAGCTCCTACAATGAGCAGTTCTTC. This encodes CSARVYRLASSSYNEQFF.

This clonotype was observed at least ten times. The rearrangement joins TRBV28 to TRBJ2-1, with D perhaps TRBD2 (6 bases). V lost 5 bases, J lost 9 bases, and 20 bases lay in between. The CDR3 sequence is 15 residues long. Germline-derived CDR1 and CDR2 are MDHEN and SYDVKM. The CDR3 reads CASSPMGRGPAEQFF. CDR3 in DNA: TGTGCCAGCAGTCCGATGGGGCGGGGCCCGGCTGAGCAGTTCTTC. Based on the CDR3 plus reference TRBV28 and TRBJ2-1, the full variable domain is DVKVTQSSRYLVKRTGEKVFLECVQDMDHENMFWYRQDPGLGLRLIYFSYDVKMKEKGDIPEGYSVSREKKERFSLILESASTNQTSMYLCASSPMGRGPAEQFFGPGTRLTVL.

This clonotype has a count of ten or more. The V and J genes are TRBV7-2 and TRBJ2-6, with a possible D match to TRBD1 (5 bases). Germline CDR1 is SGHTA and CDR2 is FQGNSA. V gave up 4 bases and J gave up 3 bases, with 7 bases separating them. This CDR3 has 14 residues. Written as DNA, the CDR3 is TGTGCCAGCAGCTCCAGGGATGGGGCCAACGTCCTGACTTTC. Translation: CASSSRDGANVLTF.

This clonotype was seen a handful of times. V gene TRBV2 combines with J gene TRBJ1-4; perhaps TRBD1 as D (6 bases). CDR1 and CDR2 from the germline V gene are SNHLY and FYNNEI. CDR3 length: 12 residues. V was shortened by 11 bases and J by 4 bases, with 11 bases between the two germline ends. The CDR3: CASRDNNEKLFF. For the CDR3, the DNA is TGTGCCTCCCGGGACAATAATGAAAAACTGTTTTTT.

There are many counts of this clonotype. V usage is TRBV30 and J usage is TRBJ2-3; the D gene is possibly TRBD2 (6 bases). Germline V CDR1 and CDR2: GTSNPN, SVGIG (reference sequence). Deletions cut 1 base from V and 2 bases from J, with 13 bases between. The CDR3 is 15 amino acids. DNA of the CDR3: TGTGCCTGGAGTGCCCAGCGGGCCTACACAGATACGCAGTATTTT. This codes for CAWSAQRAYTDTQYF.